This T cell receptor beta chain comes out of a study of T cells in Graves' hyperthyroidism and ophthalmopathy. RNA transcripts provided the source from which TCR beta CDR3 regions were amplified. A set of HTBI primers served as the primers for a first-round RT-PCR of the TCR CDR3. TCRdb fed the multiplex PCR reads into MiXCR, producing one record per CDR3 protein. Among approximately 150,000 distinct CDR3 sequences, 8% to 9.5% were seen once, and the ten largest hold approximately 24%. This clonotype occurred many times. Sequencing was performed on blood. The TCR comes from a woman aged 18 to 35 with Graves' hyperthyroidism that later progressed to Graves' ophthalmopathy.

This chain's CDR3 is CASENLPGQGDSYEQYF. In DNA, the CDR3 is TGTGCCAGTGAAAACCTTCCTGGACAGGGGGACTCCTACGAGCAGTACTTC. The chain uses TRBV6-1 and TRBJ2-7; 10 bases agree with TRBD1. Germline trimming cut 9 bases from V and 0 bases from J; bases unmatched to any gene: 14. Germline assignment: CDR1 MNHNS and CDR2 SASEGT. This CDR3 has 17 amino acids.